This passage covers 4 T cell receptor beta chains from one sample sequenced in a study of blood T cell repertoires in COVID-19. Libraries were prepared by immunoSEQ multiplex PCR; TCRdb keeps only in-frame clonotypes and omits some of them. The sample carries about 84,000 clones, 80% to 90% recorded once. The source material was peripheral blood. The receptor set was obtained from a man older than 75 with active or convalescent COVID-19.

The rearrangement joins TRBV3-1 (or the pseudogene TRBV3-2) to TRBJ2-5; the match to TRBD2 covers 7 bases. The CDR3 sequence is 14 residues long. Germline CDR1 and CDR2: LGHDT and YNNKEL (reference sequence). J was trimmed by 1 base and V by 6 bases; bases with no gene match: 5. The CDR3 reads CASRLLATQETQYF. Written as DNA, the CDR3 is TGTGCCAGCAGATTACTAGCGACCCAAGAGACCCAGTACTTC.

This chain connects TRBV12-3 or TRBV12-4 to TRBJ1-5, with no clear D. The CDR3 has 13 residues. V was pared by 2 bases and J by 6 bases, with 8 bases between. This CDR3 reads CASSLSGSQPQHF. For the CDR3, the DNA is TGTGCCAGCAGTTTAAGCGGTTCTCAGCCCCAGCATTTT.

In its sample, this clone was seen once. The V and J genes are TRBV19 and TRBJ2-3; 8 positions match TRBD1. The CDR3 runs to 13 residues. V shed 2 bases and J 11 bases; nucleotides not matched to a gene: 6. Germline loops: CDR1 LNHDA, CDR2 SQIVND (reference sequence). The CDR3 DNA follows: TGTGCCAGTAGTATAATGGGGACAGGAGGGCAGTATTTT. Translating it yields CASSIMGTGGQYF.

The gene calls are TRBV11-2 and TRBJ2-1, with 8 bases lining up with TRBD2. Germline CDR1 is SGHAT and CDR2 is FQNNGV. The CDR3 sequence is 16 residues long. The junction had 12 bases not matched to a gene; V was cut back by 3 bases and J by 8 bases. CDR3 amino acids: CASSFAAGELIDEQFF. In DNA, the CDR3 is TGTGCCAGCAGCTTCGCAGCGGGAGAATTAATCGATGAGCAGTTCTTC.